This TCR beta chain was captured in a study of blood T cell repertoires in COVID-19. Seattle participants joined during active infection and were tracked over time. Here immunoSEQ multiplex PCR was the method, and the copy in TCRdb shows in-frame clones only, minus some. The sample yields 250,000 to 400,000 clones, 75% to 90% seen once. The V end was cut by 2 bases, the J end by 4 bases, with 8 bases between. Germline V lookup: CDR1 MNHNS, CDR2 SASEGT. The CDR3 has 13 residues. The chain recombines TRBV6-1 with TRBJ1-2, with D possibly TRBD1 on 5 matching bases. This sequence was found in a woman in her 30s with COVID-19, enrolled during active disease. The source material was peripheral blood. CDR3 sequence reads: CASSERQFYGYTF. The CDR3 DNA reads TGTGCCAGCAGTGAAAGACAGTTCTATGGCTACACCTTC.